This T cell receptor beta chain was documented in a study of blood T cell repertoires in COVID-19. Study background: Researchers got acute and convalescent COVID-19 samples from the United States, Italy and Spain. Sources were T cells, B-cell-depleted T cells, or PBMCs; the material itself was cDNA or gDNA.

The assay was immunoSEQ multiplex PCR, and TCRdb's table has in-frame clones only and misses some. The sample lists under 250,000 clones, roughly 86% occurring once. This CDR3 is 15 amino acids long. Germline CDR1 is MNHEY and CDR2 is SVGAGI. The V and J ends lost 2 bases and 2 bases respectively, with 10 bases between them. The chain uses TRBV6-5 and TRBJ1-5; no firm D call. Sequencing was done on a sample of peripheral blood. This TCR came from a man aged 45-60 years with acute or convalescent COVID-19. The CDR3 protein is CASSYGGVGNQPQHF. Here the CDR3 DNA reads TGTGCCAGCAGTTACGGCGGGGTTGGCAATCAGCCCCAGCATTTT.